Shown below are 27 T cell receptor beta chains from a single sample sequenced in a study of T cells in Graves' hyperthyroidism and ophthalmopathy. Using RNA transcripts as the source, TCR beta CDR3 regions were amplified. With the HTBI primer set, the TCR CDR3 went through a first round of RT-PCR. TCRdb analysed the multiplex PCR reads with MiXCR anew, one entry per CDR3 protein. Seen here are roughly 740,000 distinct CDR3 sequences, roughly 15% observed once, and the top ten hold 8.4%. The sample comprised blood. The receptors shown here come from a young man with Graves' hyperthyroidism.

CDR3 bases: TGTGCCAGCAGTAGACCTATCACCGGGGAGCTGTTTTTT. Its protein product is CASSRPITGELFF. The chain recombines TRBV2 with TRBJ2-2; D not certain. V was cut by 5 bases and J by 4 bases, with 8 bases left in between. There are 13 residues in the CDR3. Germline CDR1 reads SNHLY; CDR2 reads FYNNEI.

This clonotype turned up a few times. The chain uses TRBV2 and TRBJ2-5; D ambiguous. Germline CDR1 and CDR2: SNHLY and FYNNEI. Deletions cut 0 bases from V and 5 bases from J, with 4 bases between. The CDR3 runs 12 residues. The chain's CDR3 is CASSEATETQYF. CDR3 in DNA: TGTGCCAGCAGTGAAGCGACGGAGACCCAGTACTTC.

The chain uses TRBV28 and TRBJ2-5; 8 nucleotides match TRBD2. Germline V gives CDR1 MDHEN, CDR2 SYDVKM. The junction had 8 bases not matched to a gene; V was cut back by 8 bases and J by 6 bases. The CDR3 consists of 13 residues. CDR3 sequence (DNA): TGTGCCAGCGGATTTAGCGGGATCCAGACCCAGTACTTC. The encoded protein is CASGFSGIQTQYF.

The chain is built from TRBV10-3 and TRBJ2-1; TRBD2 matches 10 bases. There are 12 residues in the CDR3. From germline, CDR1 is ENHRY and CDR2 SYGVKD. The CDR3 coding sequence is TGTGGCTCTAGCGGGAGAAGTAATGAGCAGTTCTTC. Its protein is CGSSGRSNEQFF.

The sample holds many counts of this clonotype. J is TRBJ2-1 and V is TRBV2; no firm D call. The CDR3 length is 14 residues. Trimming stripped 11 bases from V and 7 bases from J, with 21 bases between. Germline CDR1 reads SNHLY; CDR2 reads FYNNEI. The CDR3 region is CAFTPELGINEQFF. The CDR3 DNA reads as TGTGCCTTCACCCCGGAACTGGGTATTAATGAGCAGTTCTTC. The full variable domain, with the rest looked up from reference TRBV2 and TRBJ2-1, is EPEVTQTPSHQVTQMGQEVILRCVPISNHLYFYWYRQILGQKVEFLVSFYNNEISEKSEIFDDQFSVERPDGSNFTLKIRSTKLEDSAMYFCAFTPELGINEQFFGPGTRLTVL.

This clonotype was seen only a few times. The chain carries TRBV6-1 and TRBJ2-7; 10 positions match TRBD2. Unmatched junction bases numbered 9, after V lost 6 bases and J lost 4 bases. This CDR3 is built from 15 residues. Per germline, CDR1 MNHNS and CDR2 SASEGT. The CDR3 sequence is CASSDPGLALYEQYF. CDR3 DNA: TGTGCCAGCAGCGACCCGGGACTAGCGCTGTACGAGCAGTACTTC.

The chain links TRBV6-1 to TRBJ1-2; D not resolved. Trimming removed 2 bases from V and 8 bases from J, with 9 bases in between. The CDR3 runs 12 residues. Germline assignment: CDR1 MNHNS and CDR2 SASEGT. The CDR3 bases are TGTGCCAGCAGTGAATCGGTTTTCGGCTACACCTTC. Its protein product is CASSESVFGYTF.

This rearrangement joins TRBV13 to TRBJ2-5, with 11 bases aligning to TRBD2. The CDR3 consists of 17 residues. V was clipped by 3 bases and J by 3 bases; unmatched bases: 9. Germline lookup yields CDR1 PRHDT and CDR2 FYEKMQ (reference sequence). CDR3 residues: CASSLAGRGLAEETQYF. For the CDR3, the DNA is TGTGCCAGCAGCTTGGCTGGGAGGGGACTAGCGGAAGAGACCCAGTACTTC.

This clonotype was seen repeatedly, ten times or more. The gene calls are TRBV11-2 and TRBJ1-3; 8 positions match TRBD1. CDR1 and CDR2 from the germline V gene are SGHAT and FQNNGV. The CDR3 is 14 residues long. J lost 2 bases, V lost 4 bases, and 1 base had no gene match. The CDR3 here is CASSWTGTGNTIYF. The CDR3, as DNA: TGTGCCAGCAGCTGGACAGGGACTGGAAACACCATATATTTT.

The rearrangement joins TRBV30 to TRBJ2-5; a weak D match, TRBD1 (7 bases). This CDR3 spans 14 amino acids. Trimming took off 3 bases at V and 4 bases at J, with 15 bases between the two ends. In germline, CDR1 is GTSNPN, CDR2 SVGIG (reference sequence). CDR3 sequence: CAWRTGQRVETQYF. The CDR3 region has the DNA TGTGCCTGGAGGACAGGGCAGCGGGTAGAGACCCAGTACTTC.

At least ten counts were recorded for this clonotype. The chain carries TRBV7-6 and TRBJ2-1; D unresolved. V lost 3 bases to trimming and J lost 0 bases, with 9 bases between them. The CDR3 covers 15 residues. Germline V gives CDR1 SGHVS, CDR2 FNYEAQ. CDR3 in DNA: TGTGCCAGCAGCTTCGACCCTAGCTCCTACAATGAGCAGTTCTTC. Amino acids: CASSFDPSSYNEQFF.

This clonotype showed up just a few times. The chain uses TRBV6-5 and TRBJ2-1, with TRBD2 matching over 11 bases. V shed 4 bases, J shed 9 bases, and the junction held 8 bases outside the gene matches. The CDR3 is made up of 15 amino acids. Germline V gives CDR1 MNHEY, CDR2 SVGAGI. CDR3 bases: TGTGCCAGCAGTTGGCGGACTAGCGGGCCCCCTGAGCAGTTCTTC. Protein: CASSWRTSGPPEQFF.

The genes are TRBV19 and TRBJ1-2; 12 bases are shared with TRBD1. This CDR3 comprises 14 residues. The germline gives CDR1 LNHDA, CDR2 SQIVND (reference sequence). V trimming: 4 bases; J trimming: 7 bases; junction bases outside the gene matches: 4. This CDR3 is CASSTGTGGLGYTF. The CDR3 DNA reads as TGTGCCAGTAGTACCGGGACAGGGGGCCTTGGCTACACCTTC.

This clonotype turned up a few times. The chain combines TRBV29-1 with TRBJ2-1; perhaps TRBD1 as D (6 bases). The germline V gene has CDR1 SQVTM and CDR2 ANQGSEA. Trimming cost V 6 bases and J 0 bases, with 27 bases left between them. This CDR3 comprises 19 residues. The CDR3 DNA is TGCAGCGTCGCCCCTCGGTATACAGGGAAGCAAAGCTCCTACAATGAGCAGTTCTTC. This encodes CSVAPRYTGKQSSYNEQFF.

This clonotype was found many times. The chain joins TRBV28 to TRBJ1-2; the D is unclear. The CDR3 loop spans 14 amino acids. Trimming pared 2 bases from V and 2 bases from J, leaving 9 bases between. The germline V gene has CDR1 MDHEN and CDR2 SYDVKM. CDR3 protein: CASSLRTENYGYTF. In DNA, the CDR3 is TGTGCCAGCAGTTTACGGACGGAGAACTATGGCTACACCTTC.

This clonotype was counted ten times or more. V is TRBV12-5 and J is TRBJ2-1; D is unresolved. CDR1 is LGHNT, CDR2 FRNRAP, per germline. The V and J ends lost 7 bases and 10 bases respectively, with 14 bases between them. The CDR3 loop spans 12 amino acids. The CDR3 sequence is CASDLGGREQFF. In DNA, the CDR3 is TGTGCTAGTGACTTAGGCGGCCGGGAGCAGTTCTTC.

This clonotype occurred many times. The rearrangement joins TRBV28 to TRBJ1-6, with TRBD1 matching 7 bases. Germline V gives CDR1 MDHEN, CDR2 SYDVKM. The J segment lost 5 bases and the V segment lost 4 bases, leaving 11 bases of the junction unmatched. The CDR3 length is 17 residues. The CDR3 sequence is CASSSYPGQDDNSPLHF. The CDR3 DNA sequence: TGTGCCAGCAGTTCTTACCCCGGACAGGACGATAATTCACCCCTCCACTTT.

This clonotype showed up many times. The chain links TRBV7-2 to TRBJ2-7; 9 positions match TRBD2. V lost 1 base, J lost 0 bases, and 1 base stayed unmatched. Germline CDR1 is SGHTA and CDR2 is FQGNSA. The CDR3 runs to 15 residues. The CDR3 is CASSLGAGGSYEQYF. In DNA form, the CDR3 reads TGTGCCAGCAGCTTAGGAGCGGGGGGCTCCTACGAGCAGTACTTC.

The rearrangement uses TRBV20-1 and TRBJ2-2; TRBD1 is a possible D gene (5 bases). The CDR3 runs to 14 residues. Trimming removed 6 bases from V and 4 bases from J, with 15 bases in between. CDR1 and CDR2 (germline): DFQATT, SNEGSKA (reference sequence). In DNA, the CDR3 is TGCAGTGCGGGCGCTCGACAGAGCACCGGGGAGCTGTTTTTT. Residues: CSAGARQSTGELFF.

This clonotype was detected ten times or more. The gene calls are TRBV7-3 and TRBJ2-7; 14 nucleotides agree with TRBD2. This CDR3 has 15 residues. Trimming removed 4 bases from V and 5 bases from J; junction bases left unmatched: 4. CDR1 and CDR2 (germline): SGHTA, FQGTGA. Here the CDR3 DNA reads TGTGCCAGCAGCTGGGGACTAGCGGGAGTTGACGAGCAGTACTTC. Protein: CASSWGLAGVDEQYF.

This clonotype was seen many times. The J gene is TRBJ1-2, the V gene TRBV13; no firm D call. Germline V gives CDR1 PRHDT, CDR2 FYEKMQ (reference sequence). Between the trimmed V and J ends, which lost 0 bases and 7 bases, there was a span of 12 bases. The length of the CDR3 is 14 residues. The CDR3, as DNA: TGTGCCAGCAGCTTAGGCGGCGCCAAACCTGGCTACACCTTC. It yields the protein CASSLGGAKPGYTF.

On this clonotype itself: Sequence at one end of the junction differs from germline and may be a read error. The chain carries TRBV29-1 and TRBJ1-2; D remains ambiguous. Germline-derived CDR1 and CDR2 are SQVTM and ANQGSEA. The CDR3 length is 12 residues. The CDR3 sequence: CNVEDFRYGYTF. Here the CDR3 DNA reads TGCAACGTTGAAGATTTCCGCTATGGCTACACCTTC.

The chain has TRBV7-9 and TRBJ2-7; 7 bases map to TRBD1. Per the germline V gene, CDR1 is SEHNR and CDR2 is FQNEAQ (reference sequence). V was clipped by 7 bases and J by 6 bases; unmatched bases: 12. CDR3 length: 14 amino acids. The chain's CDR3 is CASTAQGMPGEQYF. For the CDR3, the DNA is TGTGCCAGCACCGCACAGGGGATGCCCGGCGAGCAGTACTTC.

Note on this clonotype: The germline gene is not matched at one end of the junction; a read error may be the cause. The chain is built from TRBV24-1 and TRBJ2-5, with D tentatively TRBD1 or TRBD2 (6 bases each). The CDR3 contains 13 residues. From germline, CDR1 is KGHDR and CDR2 SFDVKD. In DNA, the CDR3 is TGTGCCACCAGTCGCAGGGGAGGAGAGACCCGGTACTTC. Its protein is CATSRRGGETRYF.

This clonotype has only a few counts. This chain uses TRBV2 with TRBJ2-5; 10 nucleotides align to TRBD2. The V gene's germline CDR1 is SNHLY and CDR2 FYNNEI. The CDR3 length is 15 residues. J was trimmed by 2 bases and V by 6 bases; bases with no gene match: 6. The CDR3 sequence is CASRRTSGAQETQYF. The DNA for the CDR3 is TGTGCCAGCAGGAGGACTAGCGGCGCACAAGAGACCCAGTACTTC.

This clonotype was seen ten or more times. This CDR3 is CASRGSGSSTYNEQFF. The CDR3 DNA follows: TGTGCCAGCAGGGGAAGCGGGAGTTCTACTTACAATGAGCAGTTCTTC. The chain uses TRBV6-1 and TRBJ2-1; the match to TRBD2 covers 8 bases. The V gene end was trimmed by 6 bases and the J gene end by 4 bases; junction bases not matched to a gene: 11. This CDR3 has 16 amino acids. Germline V gene data show CDR1 as MNHNS and CDR2 as SASEGT.

This rearrangement joins TRBV3-1 to TRBJ2-2, with 8 nucleotides matching TRBD1. Germline V lookup: CDR1 LGHDT, CDR2 YNNKEL (reference sequence). The trim removed 5 bases at V and 5 bases at J, leaving 7 bases unmatched. CDR3 size: 15 residues. CDR3 nucleotides: TGTGCCAGCAGCACCCGACAGGGGAATACCGGGGAGCTGTTTTTT. Translating gives CASSTRQGNTGELFF.